Listed here is a single TCR beta chain. What it binds is not known. The entry originates in a study of cytomegalovirus exposure and HLA in healthy donors. PCR primers comprised 60 Vbeta and 13 Jbeta primers. Clones were sequenced by immunoSEQ multiplex PCR, and TCRdb holds only the in-frame ones, with some missing. The table lists approximately 100,000 clones, about 71% of them singletons. Germline loops: CDR1 LNHNV, CDR2 YYDKDF (reference sequence). The CDR3 has 15 residues. V was trimmed by 0 bases and J by 7 bases, leaving 13 bases between them. Study results and limitations: Common viral pathogens seemed to be connected with several of the most significant clusters, according to a later analysis.

J is TRBJ1-5 and V is TRBV15, with D perhaps matching TRBD1 (6 bases). The origin of this receptor is a woman in her fifties or sixties in good health and CMV-seronegative. Sequences were obtained from PBMCs. Written as DNA, the CDR3 is TGTGCCACCAGCAGAGATACAGGGTTAGAACAGCCCCAGCATTTT. Amino acid sequence: CATSRDTGLEQPQHF.